This TCR beta chain was found in a study of T cell repertoires in cytomegalovirus infection. Study-wide context: Matching HLA type, along with CMV infection, was indicated by public TCR beta signatures.

One entry per CDR3 protein results from TCRdb running MiXCR on the reads. The repertoire has under 850,000 distinct CDR3 sequences, roughly 36% of them found once; the top ten carry about 20%. CDR3 length: 17 amino acids. CDR1 SEHNR and CDR2 FQNEAQ come from the germline V gene (reference sequence). The J segment lost 4 bases and the V segment lost 5 bases, leaving 8 bases of the junction unmatched. This clonotype was observed a few times. The target antigen is unknown. The TCR originated in a human donor in good health (CMV status not recorded). Some clones in this sample may be carry-over from other donors' samples. The sequenced sample was cultured PBMCs, obtained from culture after CMV antigen stimulation. The genes are TRBV7-9 and TRBJ2-5; 15 nucleotides agree with TRBD2. The chain's CDR3 is CASSHGLAGGPGETQYF. The CDR3 region has the DNA TGTGCCAGCAGCCACGGACTAGCGGGAGGGCCTGGAGAGACCCAGTACTTC. The full variable domain, rest sourced from reference TRBV7-9 and TRBJ2-5, is DTGVSQNPRHKITKRGQNVTFRCDPISEHNRLYWYRQTLGQGPEFLTYFQNEAQLEKSRLLSDRFSAERPKGSFSTLEIQRTEQGDSAMYLCASSHGLAGGPGETQYFGPGTRLLVL.